This T cell receptor beta chain was obtained from a study of identical twins (dated by TCRdb to 2016 to 2017). General notes on the study: To test whether fetal clonotypes persist, this study deep-sequenced TCR alpha and beta repertoires from monozygotic twins, from unrelated adults of various ages, and from cord blood. To rule out contamination, replicate twin experiments were performed at different times with different library preparation protocols.

Library creation used 5' RACE. Sequencer: Illumina HiSeq 2000. A universal primer binding site was introduced by template switching, and a unique molecular identifier was present in the final cDNA, enabling accurate counting of TCR cDNA molecules. Specific primers in the conserved constant-segment region were used to synthesize first-strand cDNA for TCR alpha and beta chains. To control for contamination, every cDNA library carried two barcodes: a SMART-Mk sample barcode plus Illumina barcodes. TruSeq adapter sequences, together with Illumina sample barcodes, were added in two successive PCR steps. TCR alpha and beta cDNA libraries were sequenced on the Illumina HiSeq platform with custom primers. On the authors' methods: Unique molecular identifiers were extracted from raw reads with MiGEC, and CDR3 positions were determined with MiXCR. Recombination models were inferred per individual with the repgenHMM and IGoR tools using an EM algorithm. The analysis of shared clonotypes was done with the tcR package in R, with sharing normalized by the product of cloneset sizes. To study raw recombination free of thymic and clonal selection effects, out-of-frame nonproductive sequences were analyzed. The public reads were reprocessed in TCRdb via fastp at Q25 and MiXCR, keeping in-frame beta chains. Here each entry gathers all rows of one CDR3 protein and keeps the most common genes and DNA. The V and J calls and clone size are TCRdb's, not the authors'. This sample lists about 240,000 distinct CDR3 sequences; about 7.5% were detected once. The ten top clones hold 5% to 6% of the sample.

Every donor in the study was a healthy Caucasian. Three pairs of female monozygotic twins, all aged about 18 to 30 years, were included in the twin cohort. CD4+ and CD8+ T cell populations were isolated with positive isolation kits from Invitrogen. Reading the germline V gene gives CDR1 SGDLS and CDR2 YYNGEE. From cysteine to phenylalanine, the CDR3 is 14 amino acids long. CDR3 DNA is the only sequence kept; it has 42 bases, read in frame from the first base. V is reduced by 1 base and J by 4 bases, leaving a spacing of 10 bases between them. This clonotype was detected only a few times. Its antigen remains unidentified. Per-base quality was not reported, and no clone a single base away is much larger than it. Broad study findings and their caveats: In beta out-of-frame sequences, excess twin sharing was weaker, because having fewer shared sequences lowered the signal-to-noise ratio. Invariant T cells such as MAIT and iNKT could partly confound zero-insertion analyses, though diverse VJ usage argued against this for most clonotypes. Abundant cord blood beta clonotypes had fewer insertions, young adult naive repertoires showed a similar but weaker trend, and memory repertoires showed no such trend. Compared with coincidental sharing between unrelated individuals, out-of-frame TCR alpha sequences shared between twins had an excess of sequences with low generation probability. Recombination models systematically underestimated out-of-frame TCR alpha sharing in monozygotic twins but agreed with sharing between unrelated individuals. Because the same donors could not be followed over many years, the conclusions depended on cross-sectional statistical analysis.

The sample also formed part of further work on yellow fever vaccine responses in identical twins. That second report states: According to the authors, the vaccine-induced T cell response in identical twins seemed to be partly convergent and partly specific to each individual. In identical twins, the study followed T cell clones that responded to the vaccine with precision.

Input material: CD8+ T cells sorted from blood. The sequence is built from TRBV9 and TRBJ2-3, with TRBD2 as a weak D call on 7 bases. The source is a woman aged 18-29 years in good health. Read as DNA, the sequence is TGTGCCAGCAGCGTAAGGGGGGGGGCAGATACGCAGTATTTT. This codes for CASSVRGGADTQYF.